Listed below are T cell receptor beta chains from one sample, sequenced in a study of cytomegalovirus exposure and HLA in healthy donors. The method was immunoSEQ multiplex PCR; TCRdb's version includes in-frame clones alone and lacks a portion of them. The table has fewer than 200,000 clones, roughly two thirds seen once. The material sequenced was PBMCs. These receptor sequences come from a woman aged 25 to 45 in good health and CMV-seronegative. Each CDR3 is given with its conserved first and last residue. The order of the fields is clone size, V gene, D gene, J gene, CDR3 protein, CDR3 DNA. The D gene is left open where the match is weak. Clone size is stated in some rows and not others, as once, few, many or a class when expanded.

clone_size: -
v_call: TRBV7-3
d_call: -
j_call: TRBJ2-2
cdr3_aa: CASRRISGSNTGELFF
cdr3_nt: TGTGCCAGCAGACGTATTAGCGGATCGAACACCGGGGAGCTGTTTTTT

clone_size: -
v_call: TRBV6-6
d_call: -
j_call: TRBJ1-5
cdr3_aa: CASSYRGQKGNQPQHF
cdr3_nt: TGTGCCAGCAGTTATAGGGGCCAGAAGGGTAATCAGCCCCAGCATTTT

clone_size: -
v_call: TRBV9
d_call: TRBD1
j_call: TRBJ1-2
cdr3_aa: CASSEGADSPYGYTF
cdr3_nt: TGTGCCAGCAGCGAGGGGGCGGACTCTCCCTATGGCTACACCTTC

clone_size: -
v_call: TRBV29-1
d_call: TRBD1
j_call: TRBJ2-7
cdr3_aa: CSGTGQGYNEQYF
cdr3_nt: TGCAGCGGAACGGGACAGGGCTACAACGAGCAGTACTTC

clone_size: -
v_call: TRBV7-6
d_call: TRBD2
j_call: TRBJ2-2
cdr3_aa: CASTLMASGRTGELFF
cdr3_nt: TGTGCCAGCACCCTTATGGCTAGCGGGAGAACCGGGGAGCTGTTTTTT

clone_size: -
v_call: TRBV10-3
d_call: -
j_call: TRBJ2-1
cdr3_aa: CAISESGGFSYDEQFF
cdr3_nt: TGTGCCATCAGTGAGTCGGGCGGGTTCTCCTACGATGAGCAGTTCTTC

clone_size: once
v_call: TRBV10-3
d_call: -
j_call: TRBJ2-1
cdr3_aa: CAISESRGSEQFF
cdr3_nt: TGTGCCATCAGTGAGTCAAGGGGCTCTGAGCAGTTCTTC

clone_size: -
v_call: TRBV19
d_call: TRBD1
j_call: TRBJ2-1
cdr3_aa: CASAGGAYNEQFF
cdr3_nt: TGTGCCAGTGCAGGGGGCGCCTACAATGAGCAGTTCTTC

clone_size: -
v_call: TRBV27
d_call: TRBD2
j_call: TRBJ2-3
cdr3_aa: CASSLSSGGRTDTQYF
cdr3_nt: TGTGCCAGCAGTTTAAGTAGCGGGGGGCGCACAGATACGCAGTATTTT

clone_size: -
v_call: TRBV28
d_call: -
j_call: TRBJ1-1
cdr3_aa: CASKLGDTEAFF
cdr3_nt: TGTGCCAGCAAGTTGGGAGACACTGAAGCTTTCTTT

clone_size: -
v_call: TRBV6-5
d_call: -
j_call: TRBJ1-2
cdr3_aa: CATRGAGGFGYTF
cdr3_nt: TGTGCCACAAGGGGTGCTGGGGGCTTTGGCTACACCTTC

clone_size: -
v_call: TRBV29-1
d_call: -
j_call: TRBJ1-1
cdr3_aa: CSSRRDTEAFF
cdr3_nt: TGCAGCTCTCGACGGGACACTGAAGCTTTCTTT

clone_size: once
v_call: TRBV15
d_call: TRBD2
j_call: TRBJ2-7
cdr3_aa: CATGSGDGYEQYF
cdr3_nt: TGTGCCACCGGAAGCGGGGACGGGTACGAGCAGTACTTC

clone_size: -
v_call: TRBV5-1
d_call: TRBD1
j_call: TRBJ2-1
cdr3_aa: CASSRDRDGEQFF
cdr3_nt: TGCGCCAGCAGCCGCGACAGGGACGGCGAGCAGTTCTTC

clone_size: -
v_call: TRBV7-2
d_call: TRBD2
j_call: TRBJ2-5
cdr3_aa: CASSLLAGEYQETQYF
cdr3_nt: TGTGCCAGCAGCTTACTAGCGGGGGAATACCAAGAGACCCAGTACTTC

clone_size: -
v_call: TRBV4-1
d_call: -
j_call: TRBJ2-1
cdr3_aa: CASSPSGNEQFF
cdr3_nt: TGTGCCAGCAGCCCCTCGGGGAATGAGCAGTTCTTC

clone_size: few
v_call: TRBV19
d_call: TRBD2
j_call: TRBJ2-5
cdr3_aa: CASSPLTSGQETQYF
cdr3_nt: TGTGCCAGTAGTCCCCTGACTAGCGGCCAAGAGACCCAGTACTTC

clone_size: -
v_call: TRBV4-2
d_call: -
j_call: TRBJ2-1
cdr3_aa: CASSQETNSYNEQFF
cdr3_nt: TGTGCCAGCAGCCAAGAAACTAACTCCTACAATGAGCAGTTCTTC

clone_size: -
v_call: TRBV11-2
d_call: TRBD1
j_call: TRBJ2-7
cdr3_aa: CASRSIRGLRVQGGEQYF
cdr3_nt: TGTGCCAGCAGGTCAATAAGGGGGCTTAGGGTCCAAGGGGGCGAGCAGTACTTC

clone_size: -
v_call: TRBV4-2
d_call: TRBD1
j_call: TRBJ2-1
cdr3_aa: CASSGSGTGENEQFF
cdr3_nt: TGTGCCAGCAGCGGTTCAGGGACAGGGGAAAATGAGCAGTTCTTC

clone_size: once
v_call: TRBV4-2
d_call: -
j_call: TRBJ2-7
cdr3_aa: CASSRHRVSDEQYF
cdr3_nt: TGTGCCAGCAGTCGTCACAGGGTTTCCGACGAGCAGTACTTC